This note documents a single T cell receptor (beta chain) sequence. The antigen is undetermined. The data originate from a study of T cells expressing NK-cell markers. Whole-study context: Researchers got TCR beta repertoires out of sorted CD3+CD56+NKG2C+, CD3+CD56+NKG2C- and CD3+CD56-NKG2C+ T cells.

Study observations and caveats: Dominant NKG2C+ clonotypes accounted for roughly 1.0-7.0% of CD8+ T cells in six donors. The study did not resolve the HCMV specificity of expanded NKG2C+ T cell clones.

This CDR3 has 13 residues. Germline assignment: CDR1 LGHDT and CDR2 YNNKEL (reference sequence). Beta-chain TCR cDNA was generated via 5'RACE template switching with UMIs. From the 5' RACE reads, TCRdb lists one entry per CDR3 protein and no DNA. The table for this sample gives hundreds of thousands of distinct CDR3 sequences. The sequenced sample was blood T cells: a sorted CD56 or NKG2C T cell subset, CD4+ or CD8+ T cells, or bulk PBMC T cells (not recorded which). This chain joins TRBV3-1 and TRBJ2-2. This receptor was identified in a man between 18 and 69 years old in good health. CDR3 sequence: CASRSDATGELFF.